This TCR beta chain was recorded in a study of technical replicates of blood from several donors. TCRdb's copy holds only in-frame clones and misses some; the assay was immunoSEQ multiplex PCR. The data hold under 85,000 clones, with roughly 97% observed a single time. V shed 7 bases and J 2 bases; nucleotides not matched to a gene: 16. Germline V gene sequence: CDR1 SEHNR, CDR2 FQNEAQ (reference sequence). This CDR3 has 17 residues. The V and J genes are TRBV7-9 and TRBJ1-1, with 7 bases that match TRBD1. This TCR came from a human donor in good health. Sequenced material: T cells isolated from PBMCs. CDR3: CASTITQGGNLNTEAFF. The CDR3 nucleotides read TGTGCCAGCACCATAACGCAGGGGGGAAATCTCAACACTGAAGCTTTCTTT.